This T cell receptor beta chain was sequenced for a study of T-cell reconstitution after alpha-beta-depleted transplantation in children. Study findings and constraints: Reported findings indicate that, about two months after transplant, alpha-beta T cells came from several hundred expanded clones, which were derived from non-depleted graft cells.

Germline V lookup: CDR1 SGDLS, CDR2 YYNGEE. V was clipped by 0 bases and J by 4 bases, with 7 bases between them. This CDR3 is built from 14 residues. A note on this clonotype: The target antigen is unknown.

Preparation of the TCRbeta library was carried out with unique molecular identifiers. Each CDR3 protein is one row after TCRdb ran MiXCR on the PCR reads. The sample lists about 980,000 distinct CDR3 sequences; roughly 29% were seen once. This receptor was obtained from a boy younger than two who had a stem cell transplant for SCID, so the T cells may come from the graft donor. The starting material was PBMCs, mostly from graft donor cells, obtained 360 days after TCRalphabeta/CD19-depleted stem cell transplant. The V call is TRBV9, the J call TRBJ2-2; D is ambiguous. The CDR3 nucleotides read TGTGCCAGCAGCGTAGTTTCGAGCACCGGGGAGCTGTTTTTT. Protein sequence: CASSVVSSTGELFF.